This T cell receptor beta chain was retrieved from a study of regulatory T cells in long-lasting Graves disease. As for the study in general: Newly diagnosed Graves' patients took antithyroid drugs under 3 months.

Points from the study as a whole: New patients shared roughly 1,000 public clonotypes, fewer than the approximately 2,500 shared by persistent patients.

In building TCR beta libraries, iRepertoire HTBI primers were used together with Arm-PCR of CDR3 regions. Each CDR3 protein gets one entry after TCRdb re-called the multiplex PCR reads with MiXCR. Of hundreds of thousands of distinct CDR3 sequences in the sample, 16% were seen once. Stated time point: newly diagnosed GD, antithyroid drugs for less than 3 months. Construction of the TCR library relied on RNA isolated from PBMCs. There are many counts of this clonotype. Its antigen is as yet unknown. The same sample was also studied in work on T cells in Graves' hyperthyroidism and ophthalmopathy. That work adds: Most clonotypes that expanded in the thyroid above 0.001 also showed up in blood.

The starting material was peripheral blood mononuclear cells (PBMCs), obtained at new diagnosis, from a patient treated with antithyroid drugs. The TCR was taken from a woman aged 25 to 39 with Graves disease.

The CDR3 loop is CASSVAGTGGEQYF. DNA for the CDR3: TGCGCCAGCAGCGTAGCCGGGACAGGGGGCGAGCAGTACTTC. The chain recombines TRBV5-1 with TRBJ2-7; 11 positions match TRBD1. Germline loops: CDR1 SGHRS, CDR2 YFSETQ. J lost 6 bases, V lost 4 bases, and 6 bases had no gene match. CDR3 length: 14 residues.